The 30 T cell receptor beta chains given below trace back to one sample, sequenced in a study of read filtering for tumor transcriptome and immune sequencing. From 350 to 500 ng of RNA, a library with molecular barcoded alpha/delta and beta/gamma adaptors was made. A single record per CDR3 protein comes from TCRdb applying MiXCR to the reads. The sample shows fewer than 90,000 distinct CDR3 sequences, about 12% of them seen only once. Sequenced input: a population of CD138-negative cells sorted from bone marrow. The receptors originated from a donor at least 40 years old with multiple myeloma.

This clonotype appeared many times. The chain joins TRBV30 to TRBJ2-1; 7 positions agree with TRBD1. The CDR3 extends over 14 amino acids. CDR1 and CDR2 (germline): GTSNPN, SVGIG (reference sequence). V lost 4 bases and J lost 0; bases outside the gene matches: 3. The CDR3 region is CAWTQGISYNEQFF. The DNA for the CDR3 is TGTGCCTGGACACAGGGGATCTCCTACAATGAGCAGTTCTTC.

This clonotype was counted at least ten times. V gene TRBV5-1 combines with J gene TRBJ2-2; 7 bases agree with TRBD1. CDR1 and CDR2 (germline): SGHRS, YFSETQ. This CDR3 is 15 amino acids long. With 3 bases clipped from V and 4 bases from J, the junction kept 6 bases outside the gene matches. The CDR3 DNA is TGCGCCAGCAGCTCCCGGACAGGACTCACCGGGGAGCTGTTTTTT. Its translation is CASSSRTGLTGELFF.

This clonotype occurred many times. V gene TRBV12-3 or TRBV12-4 combines with J gene TRBJ1-5; 8 bases map to TRBD1. After removal of 6 bases from V and 2 bases from J, the junction contained 0 bases not matched to a gene. There are 13 residues in the CDR3. The CDR3 bases are TGTGCCAGCAGGGACAGGGGCAATCAGCCCCAGCATTTT. Its translation: CASRDRGNQPQHF.

This clonotype has at least ten counts. The chain employs TRBV29-1 and TRBJ2-1, with TRBD2 matching 14 bases. Germline loops: CDR1 SQVTM, CDR2 ANQGSEA. V was clipped by 4 bases and J by 9 bases; unmatched bases: 2. The CDR3 runs 13 residues. The CDR3 DNA is TGCAGCGTTGGGACTAGCGGGAGGCGTGAGCAGTTCTTC. Translation: CSVGTSGRREQFF.

Ten or more counts support this clonotype. The chain uses TRBV29-1 and TRBJ1-4; D is undetermined. Germline-derived CDR1 and CDR2 are SQVTM and ANQGSEA. The CDR3 has 12 amino acids. Trimming left V 5 bases short and J 6 bases short, with 10 bases between. The CDR3 reads CSVRRDDEKLFF. In DNA form, the CDR3 reads TGCAGCGTTCGCCGAGACGATGAAAAACTGTTTTTT.

Many counts were recorded for this clonotype. The genes are TRBV21-1 and TRBJ1-1. TRBV21-1 corresponds to a pseudogene. The CDR3 loop spans 13 amino acids. The CDR3 DNA reads as TGTGCCAGCAGCAGCCAGAAGAACACTGAAGCTTTCTTT. This sequence encodes CASSSQKNTEAFF.

This clonotype was observed at least ten times. V and J are TRBV7-9 and TRBJ1-1, with D possibly matching TRBD1 (6 bases). V gave up 1 base and J gave up 6 bases, with 12 bases separating them. This CDR3 is 14 amino acids long. Germline V CDR1 and CDR2: SEHNR, FQNEAQ (reference sequence). CDR3 sequence reads: CASSLDREGAEAFF. The CDR3 nucleotides are TGTGCCAGCAGCTTAGACAGGGAGGGAGCTGAAGCTTTCTTT.

The V and J genes are TRBV29-1 and TRBJ2-1, with 11 bases matching TRBD1. V was pared by 3 bases and J by 7 bases, with 8 bases of the junction left unmatched. The CDR3 consists of 15 residues. Germline lookup yields CDR1 SQVTM and CDR2 ANQGSEA. This chain's CDR3 is CSVESTGTGGNEQFF. The CDR3 nucleotides read TGCAGCGTTGAGTCGACTGGGACAGGGGGTAATGAGCAGTTCTTC.

The gene calls are TRBV5-1 and TRBJ1-2; D gene ambiguous. The CDR3 runs 13 residues. The germline V gene has CDR1 SGHRS and CDR2 YFSETQ. Trimming pared 0 bases from V and 4 bases from J, leaving 7 bases between. In DNA form, the CDR3 reads TGCGCCAGCAGCTTGGGGGGTGCCTATGGCTACACCTTC. Amino acid sequence: CASSLGGAYGYTF.

In this sample, this clonotype turned up many times. V usage is TRBV7-9 and J usage is TRBJ2-1; 13 positions agree with TRBD2. The ends lost 5 bases at V and 7 bases at J; junction bases unmatched: 8. Germline CDR1 reads SEHNR; CDR2 reads FQNEAQ (reference sequence). The CDR3 contains 16 residues. The CDR3: CASSLLTSGRENEQFF. CDR3 nucleotides: TGTGCCAGCAGCCTCCTTACTAGCGGGAGGGAGAATGAGCAGTTCTTC.

J is TRBJ1-1 and V is TRBV29-1; perhaps TRBD1 as D (5 bases). Trimming pared 5 bases from V and 2 bases from J, leaving 12 bases between. The CDR3 runs 13 residues. From germline, CDR1 is SQVTM and CDR2 ANQGSEA. CDR3 in amino acids: CSVREDSNTEAFF. CDR3 in DNA: TGCAGCGTTCGGGAAGACAGCAACACTGAAGCTTTCTTT.

This clonotype was found many times. V usage is TRBV7-9 and J usage is TRBJ1-1; no reliable D call. The CDR3 spans 14 residues. The V end was cut by 5 bases, the J end by 5 bases, with 15 bases between. CDR1 SEHNR and CDR2 FQNEAQ come from the germline V gene (reference sequence). CDR3 bases: TGTGCCAGCAGCCCCGAAGGAGGTTGGACTGAAGCTTTCTTT. It codes for CASSPEGGWTEAFF. The full variable domain, completed using reference TRBV7-9 and TRBJ1-1, is DTGVSQNPRHKITKRGQNVTFRCDPISEHNRLYWYRQTLGQGPEFLTYFQNEAQLEKSRLLSDRFSAERPKGSFSTLEIQRTEQGDSAMYLCASSPEGGWTEAFFGQGTRLTVV.

The CDR3 sequence is CASNLLGSGSGGTQYF. CDR3 coding DNA: TGTGCCAGCAACCTCCTGGGGAGCGGGAGTGGTGGGACCCAGTACTTC. V usage is TRBV11-2 and J usage is TRBJ2-5; 8 nucleotides align to TRBD2. Germline V gene data show CDR1 as SGHAT and CDR2 as FQNNGV. J lost 7 bases, V lost 7 bases, and 17 bases had no gene match. The CDR3 contains 16 residues.

This clonotype was observed at least ten times. The chain has TRBV10-3 and TRBJ2-1; D is undetermined. Between the trimmed V and J ends, which lost 0 bases and 1 base, there was a span of 7 bases. Germline V CDR1 and CDR2: ENHRY, SYGVKD. This CDR3 region has 15 residues. CDR3 DNA: TGTGCCATCAGTGAGTCGCGGAGTTCCTACAATGAGCAGTTCTTC. It translates to CAISESRSSYNEQFF.

In its sample, this clonotype was seen many times. The V gene is TRBV7-2, the J gene TRBJ2-7; D perhaps matches TRBD2 (6 bases). Germline V CDR1 and CDR2: SGHTA, FQGNSA. CDR3 length: 16 amino acids. The V gene lost 1 base and the J gene lost 7 bases, with 20 bases spanning the gap. The CDR3 region is CASSLVISSRAGEQYF. CDR3 bases: TGTGCCAGCAGCTTAGTCATCAGCTCCAGGGCGGGGGAGCAGTACTTC.

Many counts were recorded for this clonotype. The rearrangement joins TRBV25-1 to TRBJ2-5, with 8 nucleotides matching TRBD1. V was clipped by 7 bases and J by 5 bases; unmatched bases: 9. The CDR3 has 14 amino acids. Germline CDR1 reads MGHDK; CDR2 reads SYGVNS. The CDR3 is CASTAGTGQETQYF. CDR3 coding DNA: TGTGCCAGCACAGCTGGGACAGGTCAGGAGACCCAGTACTTC.

At least ten counts were recorded for this clonotype. The chain employs TRBV6-5 and TRBJ1-1; D perhaps matches TRBD1 (5 bases). Trimming removed 5 bases at V and 7 bases at J, with 20 bases between. Per the germline V gene, CDR1 is MNHEY and CDR2 is SVGAGI. There are 15 residues in the CDR3. The CDR3 DNA is TGTGCCAGCAGTCTCCGGGCAGGGTATAAAGGTGAAGCTTTCTTT. It specifies CASSLRAGYKGEAFF.

This clonotype was observed at least ten times. V usage is TRBV20-1 and J usage is TRBJ2-7; 7 bases fit TRBD2. Germline V CDR1 and CDR2: DFQATT, SNEGSKA (reference sequence). Losses at the gene ends were 1 base for V and 3 bases for J; bases not matched to a gene: 6. The length of the CDR3 is 14 residues. The CDR3 nucleotides are TGCAGTGCTAGAGGACCTAGCGGACTCTACGAGCAGTACTTC. It encodes CSARGPSGLYEQYF.

This clonotype occurred many times. The genes are TRBV12-3 or TRBV12-4 and TRBJ2-5; TRBD2 might be the D (5 bases). V shed 5 bases and J shed 5 bases, with 15 bases lying between them. The CDR3 extends over 14 amino acids. The CDR3 protein is CASSPGLLGETQYF. The CDR3 DNA follows: TGTGCCAGCAGTCCCGGACTGCTGGGGGAGACCCAGTACTTC.

This clonotype was picked up a small number of times. A clone one base away is much larger, so this may be a read error. J is TRBJ2-3 and V is TRBV29-1, with D possibly matching TRBD1 (5 bases). Germline CDR1 reads SQVTM; CDR2 reads ANQGSEA. The CDR3 totals 13 residues. The CDR3 nucleotides are TGCAGCGTTGCCCAACGCTCCACAGGTACGCAGTATTTT. Its translation: CSVAQRSTGTQYF.

There are many counts of this clonotype. V usage is TRBV12-3 or TRBV12-4 and J usage is TRBJ1-2, with a possible D match to TRBD1 (6 bases). The CDR3 has 13 amino acids. Between the trimmed V and J ends, which lost 5 bases and 4 bases, there was a span of 11 bases. The CDR3 DNA reads TGTGCCAGCAGTAAGACAGGTTCCTATGGCTACACCTTC. Amino acid sequence: CASSKTGSYGYTF.

This clonotype was seen a handful of times. The rearrangement links TRBV6-1 to TRBJ1-2; D ambiguous. The germline V and J ends were trimmed by 11 bases and 5 bases, with 21 bases remaining between them. In germline, CDR1 is MNHNS, CDR2 SASEGT. CDR3 length: 14 residues. The CDR3 DNA sequence: TGTGCCGTCTCCTCGGGATCTGGACCGTATGGCTACACCTTC. Amino acid sequence: CAVSSGSGPYGYTF.

This clonotype has a count of ten or more. The J gene is TRBJ2-1, the V gene TRBV20-1, with 11 bases fitting TRBD2. Germline assignment: CDR1 DFQATT and CDR2 SNEGSKA (reference sequence). This CDR3 spans 15 amino acids. Losses at the gene ends were 2 bases for V and 8 bases for J; bases not matched to a gene: 8. CDR3 in amino acids: CSARLAGGPTDEQFF. The CDR3 DNA sequence: TGCAGTGCTAGACTAGCGGGAGGACCGACGGATGAGCAGTTCTTC.

The sample holds many counts of this clonotype. With a much larger clone just one base away, this may be a read error. J is TRBJ2-7 and V is TRBV5-6, with D possibly TRBD2 on 6 matching bases. CDR3 length equals 13 residues. Looked up from germline, CDR1 is SGHDT and CDR2 is YYEEEE. CDR3 in DNA: TGTACCAGCAGCCATAGCGGATTCTACGAGCAGTACTTC. It is translated as CTSSHSGFYEQYF.

This clonotype has more than one count but fewer than ten. The junction and the germline gene differ at one end; a read error may be behind it. The gene calls are TRBV5-1 and TRBJ2-1, with 16 bases aligning to TRBD2. Germline-derived CDR1 and CDR2 are SGHRS and YFSETQ. The CDR3 covers 17 residues. CDR3 nucleotides: TGCTCCAGCAGTCCTTCCGGGACTAGCGGGAGGGCCCATGAGCAGTTCTTC. It encodes CSSSPSGTSGRAHEQFF.

This clonotype was observed many times. J is TRBJ1-5 and V is TRBV20-1, with unresolved D. Deletions cut 4 bases from V and 6 bases from J, with 16 bases between. The CDR3 runs 14 residues. The germline CDR1 and CDR2 sequences are DFQATT and SNEGSKA (reference sequence). The DNA for the CDR3 is TGCAGTGCTACGGCCCTATCACCGGGTCAGCCCCAGCATTTT. Amino acid sequence: CSATALSPGQPQHF.

The chain links TRBV9 to TRBJ2-5; D is undetermined. The germline V gene encodes CDR1 SGDLS and CDR2 YYNGEE. The CDR3 covers 15 residues. V lost 1 base and J 5 bases, leaving 15 bases between the germline ends. Here the CDR3 reads CASSVTPQVRETQYF. The CDR3 bases are TGTGCCAGCAGCGTAACCCCCCAGGTGAGGGAGACCCAGTACTTC.

This chain joins TRBV25-1 and TRBJ1-1; D not certain. Germline V CDR1 and CDR2: MGHDK, SYGVNS. V lost 0 bases to trimming and J lost 2 bases, with 7 bases between them. The length of the CDR3 is 14 residues. This chain's CDR3 is CASSEYSVNTEAFF. As DNA, the CDR3 is TGTGCCAGCAGTGAATACTCAGTTAACACTGAAGCTTTCTTT.

This clonotype was seen at least ten times. The CDR3 nucleotides are TGTGCCAGCAGCTTGGATCTACTAGCGGGAGGGCCAGCCGGGGAGCTGTTTTTT. It yields the protein CASSLDLLAGGPAGELFF. V and J are TRBV5-4 and TRBJ2-2; 13 positions match TRBD2. After removal of 0 bases from V and 6 bases from J, the junction contained 8 bases not matched to a gene. The CDR3 sequence is 18 residues long. Germline V lookup: CDR1 SGHNT, CDR2 YYREEE (reference sequence).

This clonotype was picked up many times. The chain couples TRBV29-1 to TRBJ1-1; tentatively, D is TRBD1 (5 bases). Per the germline V gene, CDR1 is SQVTM and CDR2 is ANQGSEA. The CDR3 has 14 amino acids. The V and J ends lost 6 bases and 5 bases respectively, with 19 bases between them. The CDR3 loop reads CSVEKGGGRTEAFF. DNA for the CDR3: TGCAGCGTCGAAAAGGGTGGGGGACGGACTGAAGCTTTCTTT. Based on the CDR3 plus reference TRBV29-1 and TRBJ1-1, the full variable domain is SAVISQKPSRDICQRGTSLTIQCQVDSQVTMMFWYRQQPGQSLTLIATANQGSEATYESGFVIDKFPISRPNLTFSTLTVSNMSPEDSSIYLCSVEKGGGRTEAFFGQGTRLTVV.